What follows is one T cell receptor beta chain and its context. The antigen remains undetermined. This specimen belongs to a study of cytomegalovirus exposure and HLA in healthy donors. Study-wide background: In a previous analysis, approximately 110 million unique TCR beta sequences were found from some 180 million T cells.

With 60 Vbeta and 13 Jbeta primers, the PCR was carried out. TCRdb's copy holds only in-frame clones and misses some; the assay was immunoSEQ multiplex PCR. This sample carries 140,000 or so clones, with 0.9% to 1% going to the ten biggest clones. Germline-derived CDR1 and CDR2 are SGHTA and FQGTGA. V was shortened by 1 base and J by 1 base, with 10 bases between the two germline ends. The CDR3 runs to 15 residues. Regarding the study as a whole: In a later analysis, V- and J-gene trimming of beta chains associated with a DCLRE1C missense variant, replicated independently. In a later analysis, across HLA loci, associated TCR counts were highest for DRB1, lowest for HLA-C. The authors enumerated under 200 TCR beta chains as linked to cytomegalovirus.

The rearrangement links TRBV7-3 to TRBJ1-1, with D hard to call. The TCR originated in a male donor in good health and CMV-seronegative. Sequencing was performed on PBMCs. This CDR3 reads CASSLMRRKNTEAFF. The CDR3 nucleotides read TGTGCCAGCAGCTTAATGAGAAGAAAGAACACTGAAGCTTTCTTT. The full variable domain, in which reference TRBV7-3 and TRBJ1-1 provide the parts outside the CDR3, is GAGVSQTPSNKVTEKGKYVELRCDPISGHTALYWYRQSLGQGPEFLIYFQGTGAADDSGLPNDRFFAVRPEGSVSTLKIQRTERGDSAVYLCASSLMRRKNTEAFFGQGTRLTVV.